This T cell receptor (beta chain) was captured in a study of T cells after yellow fever vaccination. For this clonotype: At one end, the junction sequence differs from germline, possibly due to a read error.

Template switching by 5'RACE produced TCR cDNA, adding a universal primer site and UMIs. TCRdb itself ran the 5' RACE reads through MiXCR, one entry per CDR3 protein. The sample yields 100,000 to 150,000 distinct CDR3 sequences, 7.4% seen once. The length of the CDR3 is 16 residues. Germline V gene lookup returns CDR1 LGHNA and CDR2 YSLEER. J is TRBJ2-2 and V is TRBV4-3, with D perhaps TRBD1 (5 bases). The sample here was CD4+ T cells sorted from PBMCs, taken roughly 10 days after the first yellow fever vaccination. The TCR comes from a young man who received the YFV17D yellow fever vaccine. The DNA for the CDR3 is TGCGCCGGCAGCCAAGAAAGGGGCTATAATACCGGGGAGCTGTTTTTT. It encodes CAGSQERGYNTGELFF.